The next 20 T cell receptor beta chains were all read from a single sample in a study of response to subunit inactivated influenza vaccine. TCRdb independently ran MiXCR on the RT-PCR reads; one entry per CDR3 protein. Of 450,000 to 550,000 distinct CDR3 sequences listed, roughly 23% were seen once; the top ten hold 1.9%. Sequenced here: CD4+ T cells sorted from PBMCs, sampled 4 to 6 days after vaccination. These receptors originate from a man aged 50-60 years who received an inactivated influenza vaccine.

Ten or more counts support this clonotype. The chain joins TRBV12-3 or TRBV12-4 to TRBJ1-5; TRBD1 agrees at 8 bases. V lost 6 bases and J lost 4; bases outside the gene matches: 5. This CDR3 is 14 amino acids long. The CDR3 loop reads CASRSGGRNQPQHF. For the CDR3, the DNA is TGTGCCAGCAGATCAGGGGGCAGGAATCAGCCCCAGCATTTT.

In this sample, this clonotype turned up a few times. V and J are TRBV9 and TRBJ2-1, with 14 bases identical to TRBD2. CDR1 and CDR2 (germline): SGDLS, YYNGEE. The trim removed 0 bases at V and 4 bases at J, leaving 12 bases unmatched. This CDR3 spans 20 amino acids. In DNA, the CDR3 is TGTGCCAGCAGCGTAGCTACCTGGGGGACTAGCGGGGGAGAGTACAATGAGCAGTTCTTC. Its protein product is CASSVATWGTSGGEYNEQFF. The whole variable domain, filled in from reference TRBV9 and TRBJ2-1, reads DSGVTQTPKHLITATGQRVTLRCSPRSGDLSVYWYQQSLDQGLQFLIQYYNGEERAKGNILERFSAQQFPDLHSELNLSSLELGDSALYFCASSVATWGTSGGEYNEQFFGPGTRLTVL.

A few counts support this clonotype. The CDR3 reads CASSLPGLAANEQFF. In nucleotides, the CDR3 is TGTGCCAGCAGCTTACCTGGACTAGCGGCAAATGAGCAGTTCTTC. The chain recombines TRBV5-5 with TRBJ2-1; 10 positions agree with TRBD2. Trimming cost V 2 bases and J 7 bases; bases outside gene matches: 6. The CDR3 length is 15 residues. CDR1 is SGHKS, CDR2 YYEKEE, per germline (reference sequence).

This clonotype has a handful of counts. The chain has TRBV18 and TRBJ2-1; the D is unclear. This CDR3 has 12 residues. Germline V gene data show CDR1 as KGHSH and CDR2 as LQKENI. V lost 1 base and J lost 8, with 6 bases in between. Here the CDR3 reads CASSPLSDEQFF. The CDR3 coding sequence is TGTGCCAGCTCACCACTAAGCGATGAGCAGTTCTTC.

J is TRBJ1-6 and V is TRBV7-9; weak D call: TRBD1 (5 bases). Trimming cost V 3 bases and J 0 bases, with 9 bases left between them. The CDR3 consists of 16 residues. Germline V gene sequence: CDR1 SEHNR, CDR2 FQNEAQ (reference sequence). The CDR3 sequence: CASSFWGSSYNSPLHF. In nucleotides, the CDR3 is TGTGCCAGCAGCTTCTGGGGGAGCTCCTATAATTCACCCCTCCACTTT.

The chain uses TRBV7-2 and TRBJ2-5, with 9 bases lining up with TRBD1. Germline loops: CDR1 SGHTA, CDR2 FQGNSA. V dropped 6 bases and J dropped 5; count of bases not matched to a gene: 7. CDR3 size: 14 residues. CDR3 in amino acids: CASSYGQGSETQYF. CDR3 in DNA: TGTGCCAGCAGTTATGGACAGGGGTCGGAGACCCAGTACTTC.

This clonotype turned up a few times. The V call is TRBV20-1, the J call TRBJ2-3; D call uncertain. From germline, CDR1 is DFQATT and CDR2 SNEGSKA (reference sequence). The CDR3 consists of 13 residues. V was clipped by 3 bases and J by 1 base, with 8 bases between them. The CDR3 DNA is TGCAGTGCTAGGTGGGTGGGCACAGATACGCAGTATTTT. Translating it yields CSARWVGTDTQYF.

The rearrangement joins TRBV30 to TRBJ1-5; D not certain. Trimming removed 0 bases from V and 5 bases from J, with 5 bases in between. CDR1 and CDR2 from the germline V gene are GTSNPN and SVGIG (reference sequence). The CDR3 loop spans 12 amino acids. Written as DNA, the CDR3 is TGTGCCTGGAGTGTATCCCATCAGCCCCAGCATTTT. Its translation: CAWSVSHQPQHF.

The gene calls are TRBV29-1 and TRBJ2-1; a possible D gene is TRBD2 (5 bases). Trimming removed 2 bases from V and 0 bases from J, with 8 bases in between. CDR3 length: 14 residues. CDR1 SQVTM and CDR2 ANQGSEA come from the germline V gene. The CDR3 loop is CSVETGSSYNEQFF. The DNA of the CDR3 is TGCAGCGTTGAAACGGGGAGCTCCTACAATGAGCAGTTCTTC.

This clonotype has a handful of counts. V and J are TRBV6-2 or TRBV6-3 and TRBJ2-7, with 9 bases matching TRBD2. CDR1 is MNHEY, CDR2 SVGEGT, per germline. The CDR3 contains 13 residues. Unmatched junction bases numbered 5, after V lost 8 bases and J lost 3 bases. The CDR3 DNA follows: TGTGCCAGCCGGGCTAGCGGGGTCTACGAGCAGTACTTC. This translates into CASRASGVYEQYF.

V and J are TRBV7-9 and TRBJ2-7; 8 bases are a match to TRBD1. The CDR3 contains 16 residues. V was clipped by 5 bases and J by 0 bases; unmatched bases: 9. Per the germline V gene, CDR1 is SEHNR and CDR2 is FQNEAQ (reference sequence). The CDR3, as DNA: TGTGCCAGCAGCCTGAGGGGACAGGCCCCCTCCTACGAGCAGTACTTC. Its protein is CASSLRGQAPSYEQYF.

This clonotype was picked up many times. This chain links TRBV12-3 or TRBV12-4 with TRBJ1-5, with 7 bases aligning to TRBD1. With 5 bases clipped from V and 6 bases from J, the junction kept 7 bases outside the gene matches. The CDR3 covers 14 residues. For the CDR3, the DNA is TGTGCCAGCAGTCCCTACAGGGGAAGTCAGCCCCAGCATTTT. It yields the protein CASSPYRGSQPQHF.

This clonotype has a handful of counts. The CDR3 nucleotides are TGCAGTGCTAGAGATTATCTCCTCCACAATGAGCAGTTCTTC. This gives the protein CSARDYLLHNEQFF. The chain recombines TRBV20-1 with TRBJ2-1, with D hard to call. This CDR3 region has 14 residues. Trimming cost V 0 bases and J 5 bases, with 11 bases left between them. The germline CDR1 and CDR2 sequences are DFQATT and SNEGSKA (reference sequence).

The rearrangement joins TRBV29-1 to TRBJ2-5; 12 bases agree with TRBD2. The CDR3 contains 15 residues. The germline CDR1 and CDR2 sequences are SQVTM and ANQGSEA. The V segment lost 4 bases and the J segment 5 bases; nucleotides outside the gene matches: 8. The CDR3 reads CSVGGRLAGVETQYF. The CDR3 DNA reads TGCAGCGTTGGAGGAAGACTAGCGGGAGTGGAGACCCAGTACTTC.

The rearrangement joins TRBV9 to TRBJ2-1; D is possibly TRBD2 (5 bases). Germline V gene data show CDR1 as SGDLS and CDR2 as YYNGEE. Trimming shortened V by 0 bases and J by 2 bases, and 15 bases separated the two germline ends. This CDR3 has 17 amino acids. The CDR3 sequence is CASSVVSVGGPYNEQFF. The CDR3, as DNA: TGTGCCAGCAGCGTAGTTAGCGTGGGCGGTCCCTACAATGAGCAGTTCTTC. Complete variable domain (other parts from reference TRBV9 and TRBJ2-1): DSGVTQTPKHLITATGQRVTLRCSPRSGDLSVYWYQQSLDQGLQFLIQYYNGEERAKGNILERFSAQQFPDLHSELNLSSLELGDSALYFCASSVVSVGGPYNEQFFGPGTRLTVL.

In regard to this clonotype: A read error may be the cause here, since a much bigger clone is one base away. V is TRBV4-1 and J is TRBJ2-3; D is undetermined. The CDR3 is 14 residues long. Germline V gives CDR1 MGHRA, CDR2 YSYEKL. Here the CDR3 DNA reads TGCGCCGGCAGCCAAGTGGGTAACGCAGATACGCAGTATTTT. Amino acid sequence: CAGSQVGNADTQYF.

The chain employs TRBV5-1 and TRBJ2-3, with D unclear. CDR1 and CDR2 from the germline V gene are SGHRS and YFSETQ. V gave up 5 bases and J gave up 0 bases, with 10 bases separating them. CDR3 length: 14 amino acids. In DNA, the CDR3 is TGCGCCAGCAGGGTGCAAACTAGCACAGATACGCAGTATTTT. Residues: CASRVQTSTDTQYF. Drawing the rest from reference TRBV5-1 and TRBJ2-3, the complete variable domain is KAGVTQTPRYLIKTRGQQVTLSCSPISGHRSVSWYQQTPGQGLQFLFEYFSETQRNKGNFPGRFSGRQFSNSRSEMNVSTLELGDSALYLCASRVQTSTDTQYFGPGTRLTVL.

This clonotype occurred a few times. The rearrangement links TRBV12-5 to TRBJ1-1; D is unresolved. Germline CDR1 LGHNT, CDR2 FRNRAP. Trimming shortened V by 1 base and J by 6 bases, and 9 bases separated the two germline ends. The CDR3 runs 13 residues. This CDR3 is CASGLAGSPEAFF. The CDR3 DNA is TGTGCTAGTGGTTTGGCCGGGTCCCCTGAAGCTTTCTTT.

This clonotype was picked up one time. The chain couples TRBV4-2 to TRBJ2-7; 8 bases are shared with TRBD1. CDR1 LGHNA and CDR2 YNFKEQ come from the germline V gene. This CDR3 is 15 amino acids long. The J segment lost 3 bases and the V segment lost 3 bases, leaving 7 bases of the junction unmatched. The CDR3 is CASSHPGQGDYEQYF. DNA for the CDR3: TGTGCCAGCAGCCACCCCGGACAGGGAGACTACGAGCAGTACTTC.

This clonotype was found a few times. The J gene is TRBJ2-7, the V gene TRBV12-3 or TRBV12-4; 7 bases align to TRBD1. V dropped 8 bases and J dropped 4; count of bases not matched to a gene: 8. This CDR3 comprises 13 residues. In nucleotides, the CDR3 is TGTGCCAGCGGGAAGGGACAGATTTACGAGCAGTACTTC. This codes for CASGKGQIYEQYF.